The subject of this entry is one T cell receptor beta chain. The sample is drawn from a study of blood T cell repertoires in COVID-19. Study at large: Sites in the United States, Italy and Spain provided acute and convalescent COVID-19 samples.

CDR3 length equals 16 residues. Germline CDR1 reads SGHDT; CDR2 reads YYEEEE. V was pared by 4 bases and J by 2 bases, with 8 bases of the junction left unmatched. Assay used: immunoSEQ multiplex PCR; TCRdb lists only in-frame clones, some missing. The data show roughly 39,000 clones, 80% to 90% seen once. The chain links TRBV5-6 to TRBJ2-5; TRBD2 matches 10 bases. The TCR originated in a woman aged 70-85 years with acute or convalescent COVID-19. Sequenced input: peripheral blood. CDR3 nucleotides: TGTGCCAGCAGCGAGTATCTAGCGGGGGCGCAAGAGACCCAGTACTTC. As protein: CASSEYLAGAQETQYF.